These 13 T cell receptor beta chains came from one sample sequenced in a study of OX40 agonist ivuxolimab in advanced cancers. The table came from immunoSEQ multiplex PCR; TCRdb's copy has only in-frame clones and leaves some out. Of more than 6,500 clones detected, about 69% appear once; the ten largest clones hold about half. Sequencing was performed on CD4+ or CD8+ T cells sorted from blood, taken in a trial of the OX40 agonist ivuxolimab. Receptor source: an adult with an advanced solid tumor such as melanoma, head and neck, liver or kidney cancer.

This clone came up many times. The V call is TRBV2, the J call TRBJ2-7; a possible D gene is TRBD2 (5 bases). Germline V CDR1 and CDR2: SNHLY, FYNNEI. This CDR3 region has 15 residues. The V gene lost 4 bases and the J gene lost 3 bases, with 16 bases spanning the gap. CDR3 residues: CASSAIGENYYEQYF. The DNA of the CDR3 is TGTGCCAGCAGTGCTATTGGGGAGAATTACTACGAGCAGTACTTC. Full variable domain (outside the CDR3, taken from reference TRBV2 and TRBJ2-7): EPEVTQTPSHQVTQMGQEVILRCVPISNHLYFYWYRQILGQKVEFLVSFYNNEISEKSEIFDDQFSVERPDGSNFTLKIRSTKLEDSAMYFCASSAIGENYYEQYFGPGTRLTVT.

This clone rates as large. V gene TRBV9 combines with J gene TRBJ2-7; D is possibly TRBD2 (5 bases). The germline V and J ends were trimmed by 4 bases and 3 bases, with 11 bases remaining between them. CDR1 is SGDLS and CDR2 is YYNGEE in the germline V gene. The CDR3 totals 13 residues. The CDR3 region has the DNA TGTGCCAGCAGCTCCGGGAAGAACTACGAGCAGTACTTC. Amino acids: CASSSGKNYEQYF.

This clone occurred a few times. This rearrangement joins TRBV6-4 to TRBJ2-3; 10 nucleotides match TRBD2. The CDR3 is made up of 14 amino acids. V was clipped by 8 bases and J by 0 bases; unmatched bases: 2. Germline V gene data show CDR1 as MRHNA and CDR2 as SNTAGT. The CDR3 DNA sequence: TGTGCCAGCTCTAGCGGGGGAAGCACAGATACGCAGTATTTT. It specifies CASSSGGSTDTQYF.

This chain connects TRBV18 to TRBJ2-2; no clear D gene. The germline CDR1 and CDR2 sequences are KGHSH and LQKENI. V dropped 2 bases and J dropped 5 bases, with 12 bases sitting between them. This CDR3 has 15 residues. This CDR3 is CASSPADDSTGELFF. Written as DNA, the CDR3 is TGTGCCAGCTCACCAGCGGATGATAGTACCGGGGAGCTGTTTTTT.

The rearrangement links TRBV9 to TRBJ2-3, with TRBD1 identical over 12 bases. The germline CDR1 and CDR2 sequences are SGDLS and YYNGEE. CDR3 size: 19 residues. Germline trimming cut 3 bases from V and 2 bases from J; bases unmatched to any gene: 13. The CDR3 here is CASSERRGPGQGATDTQYF. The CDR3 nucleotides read TGTGCCAGCAGCGAGCGTAGGGGACCGGGACAGGGGGCCACAGATACGCAGTATTTT.

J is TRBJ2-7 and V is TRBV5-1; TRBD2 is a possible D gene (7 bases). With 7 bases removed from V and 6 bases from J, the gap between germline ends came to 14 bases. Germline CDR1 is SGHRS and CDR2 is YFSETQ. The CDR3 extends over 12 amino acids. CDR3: CASGGGGSEQYF. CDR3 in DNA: TGCGCCAGCGGGGGAGGGGGGAGCGAGCAGTACTTC.

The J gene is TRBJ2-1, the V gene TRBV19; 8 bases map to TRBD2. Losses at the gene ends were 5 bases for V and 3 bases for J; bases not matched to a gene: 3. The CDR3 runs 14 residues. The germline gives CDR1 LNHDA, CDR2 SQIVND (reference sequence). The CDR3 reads CASSYAGGYNEQFF. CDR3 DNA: TGTGCCAGTAGTTATGCGGGGGGCTACAATGAGCAGTTCTTC.

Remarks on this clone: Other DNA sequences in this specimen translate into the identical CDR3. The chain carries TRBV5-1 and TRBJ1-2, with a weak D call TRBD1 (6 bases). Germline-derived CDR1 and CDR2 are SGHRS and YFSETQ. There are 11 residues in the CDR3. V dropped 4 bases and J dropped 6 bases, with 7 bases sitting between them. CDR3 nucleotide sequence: TGCGCCAGCAGCGGGGACAATGGCTACACCTTC. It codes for CASSGDNGYTF.

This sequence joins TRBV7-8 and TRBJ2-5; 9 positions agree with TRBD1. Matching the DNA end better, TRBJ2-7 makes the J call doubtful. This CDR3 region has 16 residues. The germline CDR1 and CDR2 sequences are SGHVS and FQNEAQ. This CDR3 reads CASSLSGQGWAYEQYF. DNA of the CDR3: TGTGCCAGCAGCTTGTCAGGACAGGGGTGGGCCTACGAGCAGTACTTC.

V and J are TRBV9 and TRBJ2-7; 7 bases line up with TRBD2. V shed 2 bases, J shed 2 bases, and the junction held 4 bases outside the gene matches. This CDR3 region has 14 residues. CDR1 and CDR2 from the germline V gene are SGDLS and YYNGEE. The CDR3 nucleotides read TGTGCCAGCAGCGTGGGGGGGGACCCCTACGAGCAGTACTTC. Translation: CASSVGGDPYEQYF.

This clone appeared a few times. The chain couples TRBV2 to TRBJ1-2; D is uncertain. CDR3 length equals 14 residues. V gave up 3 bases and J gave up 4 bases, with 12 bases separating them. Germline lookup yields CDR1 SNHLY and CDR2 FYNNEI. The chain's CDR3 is CASSDPRLRYGYTF. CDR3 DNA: TGTGCCAGCAGTGATCCCCGGTTACGCTATGGCTACACCTTC.

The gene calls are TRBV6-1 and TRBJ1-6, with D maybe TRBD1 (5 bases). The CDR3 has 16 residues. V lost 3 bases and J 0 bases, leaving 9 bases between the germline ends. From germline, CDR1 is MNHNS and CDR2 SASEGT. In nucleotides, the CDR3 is TGTGCCAGCAGTGAGAGAGACAGCTCCTATAATTCACCCCTCCACTTT. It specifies CASSERDSSYNSPLHF.

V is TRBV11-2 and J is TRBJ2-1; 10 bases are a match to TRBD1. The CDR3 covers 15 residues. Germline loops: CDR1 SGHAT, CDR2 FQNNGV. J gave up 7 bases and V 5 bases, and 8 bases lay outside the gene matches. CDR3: CASSATGGWANEQFF. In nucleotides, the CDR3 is TGTGCCAGCAGCGCGACAGGGGGCTGGGCTAATGAGCAGTTCTTC.